Below are 29 T cell receptor beta chains sequenced from a single sample in a study of T cells after yellow fever vaccination. Using its own MiXCR run on the 5' RACE reads, TCRdb lists one record per CDR3 protein. This sample yields some 320,000 distinct CDR3 sequences, of which roughly 4.3% are seen a single time; 15% to 20% belongs to the top ten. The specimen was PBMCs, collected 15 days after the yellow fever booster vaccination. These receptor sequences come from a man younger than 30 who received the YFV17D yellow fever vaccine.

This clonotype has more than one count but fewer than ten. V and J are TRBV5-1 and TRBJ1-4; TRBD1 might be the D (5 bases). This CDR3 is 16 amino acids long. Trimming left V 0 bases short and J 0 bases short, with 9 bases between. CDR1 and CDR2 (germline): SGHRS, YFSETQ. The CDR3 nucleotides read TGCGCCAGCAGCTTGGCCGGGGGTTCAACTAATGAAAAACTGTTTTTT. Amino acid sequence: CASSLAGGSTNEKLFF.

The chain has TRBV7-2 and TRBJ1-1; D remains ambiguous. The ends were cut back, 7 bases at V and 4 bases at J, with 10 bases in the middle. CDR1 is SGHTA and CDR2 is FQGNSA in the germline V gene. This CDR3 spans 12 amino acids. The CDR3 sequence is CASTPSSTEAFF. CDR3 sequence (DNA): TGTGCCAGCACCCCTAGTTCCACTGAAGCTTTCTTT.

This clonotype was detected ten times or more. The CDR3 reads CASSLVGRDTEAFF. CDR3 nucleotide sequence: TGTGCCAGCAGCTTAGTAGGGAGGGACACTGAAGCTTTCTTT. The rearrangement uses TRBV7-2 and TRBJ1-1; D not resolved. This CDR3 comprises 14 residues. Germline CDR1 SGHTA, CDR2 FQGNSA. Trimming cost V 1 base and J 3 bases, with 9 bases left between them.

This clonotype showed up many times. The chain couples TRBV6-5 to TRBJ1-1; no clear D. CDR3 length equals 15 residues. Germline-derived CDR1 and CDR2 are MNHEY and SVGAGI. V shed 0 bases and J shed 0 bases, with 8 bases lying between them. The DNA for the CDR3 is TGTGCCAGCAGTTACTCAGTAAGGATGAACACTGAAGCTTTCTTT. Residues: CASSYSVRMNTEAFF.

This chain links TRBV7-8 with TRBJ2-2, with 11 positions matching TRBD1. Looked up from germline, CDR1 is SGHVS and CDR2 is FQNEAQ. This CDR3 spans 15 amino acids. Trimming cost V 8 bases and J 4 bases; bases outside gene matches: 6. The CDR3 bases are TGTGCCAGCCCCCAAGGGACAGGGGGCACCGGGGAGCTGTTTTTT. Translated: CASPQGTGGTGELFF. Full variable domain (outside the CDR3, taken from reference TRBV7-8 and TRBJ2-2): GAGVSQSPRYKVAKRGQDVALRCDPISGHVSLFWYQQALGQGPEFLTYFQNEAQLDKSGLPSDRFFAERPEGSVSTLKIQRTQQEDSAVYLCASPQGTGGTGELFFGEGSRLTVL.

This clonotype was recorded many times. The chain employs TRBV12-3 or TRBV12-4 and TRBJ2-2; tentative D call: TRBD2 (6 bases). The CDR3 spans 15 residues. Trimming took off 4 bases at V and 2 bases at J, with 11 bases between the two ends. CDR3 residues: CASSSRDSNTGELFF. The CDR3 DNA follows: TGTGCCAGCAGTTCCCGGGACTCAAACACCGGGGAGCTGTTTTTT.

In its sample, this clonotype was seen a few times. V usage is TRBV29-1 and J usage is TRBJ1-6; perhaps TRBD1 as D (6 bases). This CDR3 spans 15 amino acids. The V gene lost 4 bases and the J gene lost 8 bases, with 18 bases spanning the gap. Germline V gene sequence: CDR1 SQVTM, CDR2 ANQGSEA. CDR3 protein: CSVATRQGKDSPLHF. CDR3 sequence (DNA): TGCAGCGTTGCGACACGGCAGGGGAAGGATTCACCCCTCCACTTT.

This clonotype was seen many times. The rearrangement joins TRBV5-1 to TRBJ2-2; 8 nucleotides agree with TRBD1. Germline V gene lookup returns CDR1 SGHRS and CDR2 YFSETQ. The CDR3 totals 15 residues. The J segment lost 2 bases and the V segment lost 6 bases, leaving 6 bases of the junction unmatched. CDR3 sequence (DNA): TGCGCCAGCAACCCGGACAGGGACAACACCGGGGAGCTGTTTTTT. Its translation is CASNPDRDNTGELFF.

V is TRBV5-4 and J is TRBJ2-1, with no clear D. Trimming cost V 4 bases and J 4 bases, with 15 bases left between them. Germline CDR1 and CDR2: SGHNT and YYREEE (reference sequence). The CDR3 is 15 residues long. CDR3 residues: CASSPRAKPYNEQFF. DNA of the CDR3: TGTGCCAGCAGCCCCCGGGCGAAACCTTACAATGAGCAGTTCTTC.

The J gene is TRBJ2-5, the V gene TRBV15; D is ambiguous. Germline assignment: CDR1 LNHNV and CDR2 YYDKDF (reference sequence). CDR3 length: 14 amino acids. The V end was cut by 0 bases, the J end by 2 bases, with 7 bases between. The CDR3 region has the DNA TGTGCCACCAGCAGAGATGGTCGGCAAGAGACCCAGTACTTC. Translating it yields CATSRDGRQETQYF.

The V gene is TRBV7-9, the J gene TRBJ1-1, with D unclear. The CDR3 is 11 amino acids. CDR1 is SEHNR, CDR2 FQNEAQ, per germline (reference sequence). The germline V and J ends were trimmed by 5 bases and 11 bases, with 12 bases remaining between them. CDR3 in DNA: TGTGCCAGCAGCACGCAGCAGAGGGCTTTCTTT. Amino acids: CASSTQQRAFF.

The chain has TRBV5-1 and TRBJ2-5, with 11 bases matching TRBD1. V lost 3 bases, J lost 1 base, and 2 bases stayed unmatched. Germline CDR1 is SGHRS and CDR2 is YFSETQ. The CDR3 runs 15 residues. The DNA for the CDR3 is TGCGCCAGCAGCTCAGGGACAGGGGGCCAAGAGACCCAGTACTTC. Encoded protein: CASSSGTGGQETQYF. Variable domain in full (rest from reference TRBV5-1 and TRBJ2-5): KAGVTQTPRYLIKTRGQQVTLSCSPISGHRSVSWYQQTPGQGLQFLFEYFSETQRNKGNFPGRFSGRQFSNSRSEMNVSTLELGDSALYLCASSSGTGGQETQYFGPGTRLLVL.

This clonotype was counted only a few times. The genes are TRBV27 and TRBJ1-5, with unresolved D. Trimming stripped 5 bases from V and 3 bases from J, with 8 bases between. The CDR3 contains 13 residues. The V gene's germline CDR1 is MNHEY and CDR2 SMNVEV (reference sequence). CDR3 coding DNA: TGTGCCAGCAGTCCAGGATACAATCAGCCCCAGCATTTT. This codes for CASSPGYNQPQHF.

The rearrangement joins TRBV7-9 to TRBJ2-1; 12 bases match TRBD2. CDR1 and CDR2 from the germline V gene are SEHNR and FQNEAQ (reference sequence). After removal of 4 bases from V and 4 bases from J, the junction contained 5 bases not matched to a gene. This CDR3 spans 16 amino acids. The CDR3 sequence: CASSSWTSGVYNEQFF. The CDR3 DNA reads TGTGCCAGCAGCTCCTGGACTAGCGGGGTGTACAATGAGCAGTTCTTC. Full variable domain (rest looked up from reference TRBV7-9 and TRBJ2-1): DTGVSQNPRHKITKRGQNVTFRCDPISEHNRLYWYRQTLGQGPEFLTYFQNEAQLEKSRLLSDRFSAERPKGSFSTLEIQRTEQGDSAMYLCASSSWTSGVYNEQFFGPGTRLTVL.

Only a few counts were recorded for this clonotype. The V gene is TRBV30, the J gene TRBJ2-1, with 9 positions matching TRBD2. CDR3 size: 15 residues. Trimming removed 4 bases from V and 4 bases from J; junction bases left unmatched: 8. Per germline, CDR1 GTSNPN and CDR2 SVGIG (reference sequence). CDR3 nucleotides: TGTGCCTGGACTCCCGGACTAGCGTTGTACAATGAGCAGTTCTTC. It codes for CAWTPGLALYNEQFF. Full variable domain (missing parts from reference TRBV30 and TRBJ2-1): SQTIHQWPATLVQPVGSPLSLECTVEGTSNPNLYWYRQAAGRGLQLLFYSVGIGQISSEVPQNLSASRPQDRQFILSSKKLLLSDSGFYLCAWTPGLALYNEQFFGPGTRLTVL.

This rearrangement joins TRBV18 to TRBJ2-7; D is undetermined. The length of the CDR3 is 13 residues. Germline lookup yields CDR1 KGHSH and CDR2 LQKENI. Trimming shortened V by 0 bases and J by 2 bases, and 5 bases separated the two germline ends. The CDR3: CASSPPYTYEQYV. The CDR3, as DNA: TGTGCCAGCTCACCACCGTACACCTACGAGCAGTACGTC.

Only a few counts were recorded for this clonotype. This chain uses TRBV6-5 with TRBJ1-2; perhaps TRBD1 as D (6 bases). Deletions cut 0 bases from V and 0 bases from J, with 11 bases between. This CDR3 region has 16 residues. CDR1 and CDR2 from the germline V gene are MNHEY and SVGAGI. The CDR3 here is CASSYSITGTNYGYTF. The CDR3 DNA sequence: TGTGCCAGCAGTTACTCGATTACAGGGACTAACTATGGCTACACCTTC.

Ten or more counts support this clonotype. This chain connects TRBV20-1 to TRBJ2-5; TRBD2 aligns across 10 bases. The CDR3 spans 15 residues. The germline CDR1 and CDR2 sequences are DFQATT and SNEGSKA (reference sequence). After removal of 0 bases from V and 0 bases from J, the junction contained 1 base not matched to a gene. The CDR3 spells CSARDTSGDQETQYF. The CDR3 bases are TGCAGTGCTAGAGATACTAGCGGGGACCAAGAGACCCAGTACTTC.

The chain employs TRBV7-2 and TRBJ1-1; D ambiguous. V gave up 3 bases and J gave up 1 base, with 9 bases separating them. Germline V gene sequence: CDR1 SGHTA, CDR2 FQGNSA. The CDR3 contains 14 residues. CDR3 coding DNA: TGTGCCAGCAGCTTTACGACGGAGAACACTGAAGCTTTCTTT. Translated, it gives CASSFTTENTEAFF.

CDR3 coding DNA: TGCAGTGCCCACCCTCGGGACTTCAACACAGATACGCAGTATTTT. This sequence encodes CSAHPRDFNTDTQYF. The chain carries TRBV20-1 and TRBJ2-3; D is possibly TRBD2 (6 bases). Trimming left V 6 bases short and J 2 bases short, with 18 bases between. The CDR3 spans 15 residues. Germline loops: CDR1 DFQATT, CDR2 SNEGSKA (reference sequence).

This clonotype was found many times. The chain combines TRBV7-2 with TRBJ2-3, with D unclear. Germline V CDR1 and CDR2: SGHTA, FQGNSA. The V end was cut by 4 bases, the J end by 2 bases, with 16 bases between. This CDR3 contains 16 residues. DNA for the CDR3: TGTGCCAGCAGCTCAAGTGGTGGGTTTGTCACAGATACGCAGTATTTT. Translated, it gives CASSSSGGFVTDTQYF.

The sample holds many counts of this clonotype. This chain uses TRBV7-6 with TRBJ2-5, with TRBD1 matching over 8 bases. Losses at the gene ends were 0 bases for V and 4 bases for J; bases not matched to a gene: 10. CDR1 is SGHVS, CDR2 FNYEAQ, per germline. This CDR3 is 17 amino acids long. This CDR3 reads CASSLAQGAGGRETQYF. As DNA, the CDR3 is TGTGCCAGCAGCTTAGCGCAGGGGGCCGGGGGTCGAGAGACCCAGTACTTC. The full variable domain, completed using reference TRBV7-6 and TRBJ2-5, is GAGVSQSPRYKVTKRGQDVALRCDPISGHVSLYWYRQALGQGPEFLTYFNYEAQQDKSGLPNDRFSAERPEGSISTLTIQRTEQRDSAMYRCASSLAQGAGGRETQYFGPGTRLLVL.

This clonotype appeared many times. In DNA, the CDR3 is TGTGCCAGCAGCAACAGGGGGCGGCAGGAAAAACTGTTTTTT. It specifies CASSNRGRQEKLFF. V and J are TRBV11-2 and TRBJ1-4, with 9 nucleotides matching TRBD1. V lost 5 bases, J lost 8 bases, and 6 bases stayed unmatched. The CDR3 consists of 14 residues. Germline CDR1 reads SGHAT; CDR2 reads FQNNGV.

This chain joins TRBV4-3 and TRBJ2-1, with no clear D. Germline loops: CDR1 LGHNA, CDR2 YSLEER. The V end was cut by 3 bases, the J end by 0 bases, with 12 bases between. There are 16 residues in the CDR3. The chain's CDR3 is CASSQDVVSSYNEQFF. The CDR3 bases are TGCGCCAGCAGCCAGGACGTAGTGAGCTCCTACAATGAGCAGTTCTTC.

The sample holds a few counts of this clonotype. The J gene is TRBJ2-1, the V gene TRBV7-2, with TRBD1 matching 10 bases. The CDR3 runs 17 residues. V lost 4 bases to trimming and J lost 6 bases; unmatched junction nucleotides: 12. Germline assignment: CDR1 SGHTA and CDR2 FQGNSA. Here the CDR3 DNA reads TGTGCCAGCAGCTCAATGACCGGGACAGGGGTGCCCAATGAGCAGTTCTTC. Protein sequence: CASSSMTGTGVPNEQFF.

This chain connects TRBV10-3 to TRBJ2-1, with D tentatively TRBD2 (6 bases). Germline CDR1 reads ENHRY; CDR2 reads SYGVKD. V lost 6 bases to trimming and J lost 0 bases, with 15 bases between them. This CDR3 has 16 residues. The CDR3 is CAIRVRDSSSYNEQFF. DNA of the CDR3: TGTGCCATCAGGGTCCGGGACTCGAGCTCCTACAATGAGCAGTTCTTC.

This clonotype has at least ten counts. The rearrangement uses TRBV7-8 and TRBJ2-3; 8 nucleotides line up with TRBD2. This CDR3 is 14 amino acids long. Trimming at V came to 4 bases and at J to 2 bases, leaving 2 bases not matched to a gene. Germline CDR1 is SGHVS and CDR2 is FQNEAQ. Written as DNA, the CDR3 is TGTGCCAGCAGCTGGCGGGGGGTCACAGATACGCAGTATTTT. Its protein is CASSWRGVTDTQYF. Together with reference TRBV7-8 and TRBJ2-3, the CDR3 gives the full variable domain: GAGVSQSPRYKVAKRGQDVALRCDPISGHVSLFWYQQALGQGPEFLTYFQNEAQLDKSGLPSDRFFAERPEGSVSTLKIQRTQQEDSAVYLCASSWRGVTDTQYFGPGTRLTVL.

This clonotype was observed a few times. V usage is TRBV12-3 or TRBV12-4 and J usage is TRBJ1-6, with TRBD1 identical over 8 bases. The CDR3 consists of 15 residues. V lost 6 bases, J lost 8 bases, and 9 bases stayed unmatched. The CDR3, as DNA: TGTGCCAGCAGCCCTCGACAGGGGCCCGATTCACCCCTCCACTTT. Translating gives CASSPRQGPDSPLHF.

This clonotype was counted at least ten times. The chain has TRBV12-3 or TRBV12-4 and TRBJ2-2, with 11 bases identical to TRBD1. V gave up 9 bases and J gave up 6 bases; unmatched junction bases: 9. CDR3 size: 15 residues. This chain's CDR3 is CASFSGTGGAGELFF. In DNA, the CDR3 is TGTGCCAGTTTCTCCGGGACAGGGGGAGCCGGGGAGCTGTTTTTT.